Sequencing of this TCR beta chain was carried out in a study of CD8 T cells in ankylosing spondylitis. The CDR3 spans 14 residues. Germline values: CDR1 SGHRS, CDR2 YFSETQ. V shed 1 base and J shed 0 bases, with 8 bases lying between them. TCRdb used MiXCR to reprocess the 5' RACE reads, holding one entry per CDR3 protein. The sample yields about 400,000 distinct CDR3 sequences, roughly 20% seen once. Sequenced input: blood, either unsorted or a sorted T cell fraction (not recorded which). The receptor comes from a male donor with ankylosing spondylitis or in good health (not recorded which). The chain recombines TRBV5-1 with TRBJ2-7; D remains ambiguous. CDR3: CASSLYAGSYEQYF. Here the CDR3 DNA reads TGCGCCAGCAGCTTGTACGCAGGCTCCTACGAGCAGTACTTC.